This record concerns one T cell receptor (beta chain) sequence. These data come from a study of blood T cells in healthy people across ages. On the study more broadly: About one barcoded beta molecule per two T cells was the capture yield of template switching.

This CDR3 comprises 15 residues. In germline, CDR1 is MNHEY, CDR2 SMNVEV (reference sequence). Donors each provided 8 to 10 milliliters of peripheral blood. The authors ran a second PCR of about 7 to 11 cycles using a sample-barcoded 5' primer and a J-beta primer mix. TCRdb reprocessed the 5' RACE reads with MiXCR, giving one entry per CDR3 protein. The sample comprises about a million distinct CDR3 sequences, 51% of which are singletons, and roughly a fifth rests with the top ten. This receptor was identified in a woman aged 55-69 years in good health. Sequencing was carried out using blood. The chain employs TRBV27 and TRBJ2-5, with 10 positions matching TRBD1. The DNA end favors TRBJ2-7, so the J call may be wrong. The CDR3 DNA reads as TGTGCCAGCAGTTTATCGGGACAGGGGAACTACGAGCAGTACTTC. This codes for CASSLSGQGNYEQYF.